The 31 T cell receptor beta chains below were found in one sample sequenced in a study of blood T cell repertoires in COVID-19. Libraries were prepared by immunoSEQ multiplex PCR; TCRdb keeps only in-frame clonotypes and omits some of them. The repertoire holds about 200,000 clones, with 87% as singletons. Sequenced: PBMCs or T cells enriched from blood (not recorded which). The receptors derive from a woman aged 25-40 years who had recovered from COVID-19.

The chain carries TRBV7-9 and TRBJ2-6; 8 bases line up with TRBD1. This CDR3 has 17 amino acids. Germline values: CDR1 SEHNR, CDR2 FQNEAQ (reference sequence). V lost 5 bases, J lost 6 bases, and 12 bases stayed unmatched. The CDR3 loop reads CASSPSRTGLTANVLTF. The CDR3 nucleotides read TGTGCCAGCAGCCCTAGCCGGACAGGGTTGACGGCCAACGTCCTGACTTTC.

This clone occurred once. The V and J genes are TRBV9 and TRBJ1-2; a weak D match, TRBD1 (5 bases). CDR3 size: 14 residues. The germline V gene has CDR1 SGDLS and CDR2 YYNGEE. V shed 0 bases and J shed 10 bases, with 16 bases lying between them. The CDR3 DNA reads TGTGCCAGCAGCGTAGATCTGGACAAGCGCTACTACACCTTC. As protein: CASSVDLDKRYYTF.

The V gene is TRBV19, the J gene TRBJ1-5; D ambiguous. CDR3 length: 15 residues. The V gene lost 6 bases and the J gene lost 5 bases, with 17 bases spanning the gap. Germline lookup yields CDR1 LNHDA and CDR2 SQIVND (reference sequence). The CDR3 DNA follows: TGTGCCAGTAGCACCGACGGGGAGCAGGATCAGCCCCAGCATTTT. This sequence encodes CASSTDGEQDQPQHF.

The chain carries TRBV21-1 and TRBJ2-7; TRBD1, the table's D call, was not compared with the DNA. TRBV21-1 constitutes a pseudogene. The CDR3 is 15 amino acids. CDR3 region: CASSNGTVHSYEQYF. CDR3 nucleotides: TGTGCCAGCAGCAATGGGACAGTACACTCCTACGAGCAGTACTTC.

V gene TRBV11-2 combines with J gene TRBJ1-1, with a possible D match to TRBD1 (6 bases). The CDR3 runs 16 residues. Trimming took 4 bases from V and 1 from J, leaving 16 bases between them. Germline values: CDR1 SGHAT, CDR2 FQNNGV. The CDR3: CASSSIQGPRNTEAFF. In DNA form, the CDR3 reads TGTGCCAGCAGCTCCATCCAGGGGCCTCGGAACACTGAAGCTTTCTTT.

The CDR3 spells CASSSGLAGAGETQYF. CDR3 bases: TGTGCCAGCAGCTCCGGACTAGCGGGGGCCGGGGAGACCCAGTACTTC. This rearrangement joins TRBV3-1 (or the pseudogene TRBV3-2) to TRBJ2-5, with 13 bases aligning to TRBD2. J lost 5 bases, V lost 5 bases, and 8 bases had no gene match. Germline CDR1 and CDR2: LGHDT and YNNKEL (reference sequence). This CDR3 has 16 residues.

CDR3 residues: CASSFYRRNTEAFF. In nucleotides, the CDR3 is TGTGCCAGCAGCTTTTACAGGAGGAACACTGAAGCTTTCTTT. The rearrangement joins TRBV5-6 to TRBJ1-1; weak D call: TRBD1 (5 bases). V was pared by 2 bases and J by 1 base, with 9 bases between. This CDR3 region has 14 residues. From germline, CDR1 is SGHDT and CDR2 YYEEEE.

The genes are TRBV11-1 and TRBJ2-3, with TRBD2 matching over 12 bases. The CDR3 length is 15 residues. Germline lookup yields CDR1 SGHAT and CDR2 FQDESV (reference sequence). Losses at the gene ends were 5 bases for V and 3 bases for J; bases not matched to a gene: 3. The CDR3, as DNA: TGTGCCAGCAGCCAAACTAGCGGGGGGACAGATACGCAGTATTTT. Translated: CASSQTSGGTDTQYF. The entire variable domain, with the rest obtained from reference TRBV11-1 and TRBJ2-3, is as follows: EAEVAQSPRYKITEKSQAVAFWCDPISGHATLYWYRQILGQGPELLVQFQDESVVDDSQLPKDRFSAERLKGVDSTLKIQPAELGDSAMYLCASSQTSGGTDTQYFGPGTRLTVL.

The genes are TRBV27 and TRBJ2-3; D is unclear. CDR1 and CDR2 (germline): MNHEY, SMNVEV (reference sequence). V dropped 8 bases and J dropped 4 bases, with 16 bases sitting between them. This CDR3 is 14 amino acids long. CDR3 DNA sequence: TGTGCCAGCGGCTCCCGGAGAGACCCAGATACGCAGTATTTT. It yields the protein CASGSRRDPDTQYF.

The rearrangement uses TRBV24-1 and TRBJ2-7; TRBD2 might be the D (5 bases). From germline, CDR1 is KGHDR and CDR2 SFDVKD. The CDR3 has 15 amino acids. The V gene lost 5 bases and the J gene lost 1 base, with 14 bases spanning the gap. The chain's CDR3 is CATSARNGESYEQYF. In DNA form, the CDR3 reads TGTGCCACCAGTGCCCGAAACGGGGAGTCCTACGAGCAGTACTTC.

V usage is TRBV19 and J usage is TRBJ1-5; 7 positions agree with TRBD1. The V and J ends lost 0 bases and 0 bases, in that order; junction bases with no gene match: 2. Germline V CDR1 and CDR2: LNHDA, SQIVND (reference sequence). CDR3 length equals 16 residues. The CDR3 nucleotides read TGTGCCAGTAGTATAGAGGGACAGAATAGCAATCAGCCCCAGCATTTT. Protein sequence: CASSIEGQNSNQPQHF.

This chain joins TRBV5-1 and TRBJ2-5, with 8 bases matching TRBD2. V gave up 0 bases and J gave up 0 bases; unmatched junction bases: 7. Per germline, CDR1 SGHRS and CDR2 YFSETQ. CDR3 size: 17 residues. CDR3 residues: CASSLGSGEPYQETQYF. CDR3 DNA sequence: TGCGCCAGCAGCTTGGGTAGCGGGGAACCCTACCAAGAGACCCAGTACTTC.

The rearrangement joins TRBV30 to TRBJ1-1; 7 bases line up with TRBD1. The CDR3 runs to 13 residues. With V trimmed by 3 bases and J by 0 bases, 1 base remained unmatched. Germline V CDR1 and CDR2: GTSNPN, SVGIG (reference sequence). This CDR3 reads CAWRGTVNTEAFF. DNA of the CDR3: TGTGCCTGGAGGGGGACAGTGAACACTGAAGCTTTCTTT.

The CDR3 is CASRSRGEADTQYF. Here the CDR3 DNA reads TGCGCCAGCAGGAGTCGAGGAGAGGCAGATACGCAGTATTTT. The chain recombines TRBV10-1 with TRBJ2-3; D is undetermined. In germline, CDR1 is WNHNN, CDR2 SYGVQD (reference sequence). V dropped 6 bases and J dropped 4 bases, with 14 bases sitting between them. This CDR3 is 14 amino acids long.

The chain joins TRBV27 to TRBJ1-1, with D possibly TRBD1 on 6 matching bases. Trimming removed 4 bases from V and 7 bases from J, with 16 bases in between. Germline V lookup: CDR1 MNHEY, CDR2 SMNVEV (reference sequence). CDR3 length equals 14 residues. CDR3 amino acids: CASSYRDTAGEAFF. DNA for the CDR3: TGTGCCAGCAGTTATAGGGACACGGCAGGTGAAGCTTTCTTT.

There are a few counts of this clone. J is TRBJ1-4 and V is TRBV30, with 7 bases that match TRBD1. This CDR3 spans 12 amino acids. In germline, CDR1 is GTSNPN, CDR2 SVGIG (reference sequence). The J segment lost 7 bases and the V segment lost 4 bases, leaving 3 bases of the junction unmatched. CDR3 nucleotides: TGTGCCTGGACAGGGGGAGGTGAAAAACTGTTTTTT. Residues: CAWTGGGEKLFF.

The chain uses TRBV7-2 and TRBJ2-5; TRBD1 matches 7 bases. Trimming at V came to 10 bases and at J to 1 base, leaving 6 bases not matched to a gene. The CDR3 length is 13 residues. CDR1 is SGHTA and CDR2 is FQGNSA in the germline V gene. CDR3 bases: TGTGCCAAATCCTCAGGGGGCCAAGAGACCCAGTACTTC. This encodes CAKSSGGQETQYF.

J is TRBJ2-2 and V is TRBV19; TRBD2 matches at 10 bases. CDR3 length: 16 amino acids. V lost 4 bases, J lost 9 bases, and 11 bases stayed unmatched. Germline CDR1 LNHDA, CDR2 SQIVND (reference sequence). CDR3 protein: CASSTSGSGRSRELFF. CDR3 nucleotide sequence: TGTGCCAGTAGTACTAGCGGGAGTGGGAGAAGTAGGGAGCTGTTTTTT. Filled out from reference TRBV19 and TRBJ2-2, the complete variable domain reads DGGITQSPKYLFRKEGQNVTLSCEQNLNHDAMYWYRQDPGQGLRLIYYSQIVNDFQKGDIAEGYSVSREKKESFPLTVTSAQKNPTAFYLCASSTSGSGRSRELFFGEGSRLTVL.

The gene calls are TRBV20-1 and TRBJ1-5, with a tentative D call TRBD1 (6 bases). Germline lookup yields CDR1 DFQATT and CDR2 SNEGSKA (reference sequence). There are 15 residues in the CDR3. V was trimmed by 3 bases and J by 6 bases, leaving 18 bases between them. CDR3 protein: CSASSDASGVQPQHF. CDR3 bases: TGCAGTGCTAGTTCAGACGCATCAGGGGTTCAGCCCCAGCATTTT.

J is TRBJ1-1 and V is TRBV5-4, with TRBD1 matching over 7 bases. The CDR3 has 16 amino acids. V trimming: 0 bases; J trimming: 0 bases; junction bases outside the gene matches: 5. Germline V gene data show CDR1 as SGHNT and CDR2 as YYREEE (reference sequence). CDR3 bases: TGTGCCAGCAGCTTGGGGGGACAGTACATGAACACTGAAGCTTTCTTT. Amino acid sequence: CASSLGGQYMNTEAFF.

CDR3 in DNA: TGTGCCAGCAGCTTACGGACAGGGGGCGTTTCACCCCTCCACTTT. This gives the protein CASSLRTGGVSPLHF. This chain uses TRBV7-2 with TRBJ1-6, with TRBD1 matching 11 bases. Trimming at V came to 2 bases and at J to 9 bases, leaving 3 bases not matched to a gene. Germline CDR1 reads SGHTA; CDR2 reads FQGNSA. This CDR3 comprises 15 residues.

The chain recombines TRBV19 with TRBJ2-7, with D perhaps TRBD1 (6 bases). Trimming removed 7 bases at V and 5 bases at J, with 15 bases between. Looked up from germline, CDR1 is LNHDA and CDR2 is SQIVND (reference sequence). There are 13 residues in the CDR3. CDR3 sequence: CASNPGSGDEQYF. The CDR3, as DNA: TGTGCCAGTAATCCGGGGTCAGGGGACGAGCAGTACTTC.

The J gene is TRBJ1-2, the V gene TRBV29-1; no clear D. Deletions cut 3 bases from V and 3 bases from J, with 8 bases between. The CDR3 is made up of 12 amino acids. Germline CDR1 and CDR2: SQVTM and ANQGSEA. In DNA form, the CDR3 reads TGCAGCGTTGATACTGCACACTATGGCTACACCTTC. Protein sequence: CSVDTAHYGYTF.

The chain has TRBV6-1 and TRBJ2-1, with TRBD1 as a possible D gene (6 bases). This CDR3 comprises 15 residues. Germline V CDR1 and CDR2: MNHNS, SASEGT. Trimming left V 1 base short and J 4 bases short, with 11 bases between. As DNA, the CDR3 is TGTGCCAGCAGTGAAGGGACAGTTAATTACAATGAGCAGTTCTTC. Translated, it gives CASSEGTVNYNEQFF.

This sequence joins TRBV29-1 and TRBJ1-1; 11 bases fit TRBD1. The CDR3 totals 13 residues. The germline CDR1 and CDR2 sequences are SQVTM and ANQGSEA. Losses at the gene ends were 3 bases for V and 11 bases for J; bases not matched to a gene: 8. As DNA, the CDR3 is TGCAGCGTTGAGTCGGACAGGGGGCGGGGGGCTTTCTTT. Translating gives CSVESDRGRGAFF. Based on the CDR3 plus reference TRBV29-1 and TRBJ1-1, the full variable domain is SAVISQKPSRDICQRGTSLTIQCQVDSQVTMMFWYRQQPGQSLTLIATANQGSEATYESGFVIDKFPISRPNLTFSTLTVSNMSPEDSSIYLCSVESDRGRGAFFGQGTRLTVV.

The chain carries TRBV6-6 and TRBJ2-7; possibly TRBD2 for D (5 bases). Deletions cut 5 bases from V and 3 bases from J, with 8 bases between. Germline V gene data show CDR1 as MNHNY and CDR2 as SVGAGI (reference sequence). This CDR3 spans 12 amino acids. The CDR3 protein is CASSSGSYEQYF. CDR3 coding DNA: TGTGCCAGCAGTAGTGGGAGCTACGAGCAGTACTTC.

V gene TRBV7-9 combines with J gene TRBJ1-2, with 10 positions matching TRBD1. V was clipped by 5 bases and J by 3 bases; unmatched bases: 9. Germline V gene data show CDR1 as SEHNR and CDR2 as FQNEAQ (reference sequence). This CDR3 is 16 amino acids long. The CDR3 DNA reads as TGTGCCAGCAGCATTCCGGGACAGGGGATAGACTATGGCTACACCTTC. This codes for CASSIPGQGIDYGYTF. The full variable domain, with the rest looked up from reference TRBV7-9 and TRBJ1-2, is DTGVSQNPRHKITKRGQNVTFRCDPISEHNRLYWYRQTLGQGPEFLTYFQNEAQLEKSRLLSDRFSAERPKGSFSTLEIQRTEQGDSAMYLCASSIPGQGIDYGYTFGSGTRLTVV.

This clone turned up a few times. The chain joins TRBV4-2 to TRBJ1-1, with 8 nucleotides matching TRBD1. CDR3 length equals 16 residues. Germline CDR1 and CDR2: LGHNA and YNFKEQ. J gave up 3 bases and V 1 base, and 7 bases lay outside the gene matches. This CDR3 is CASSQVRTGPDTEAFF. The CDR3 region has the DNA TGTGCCAGCAGCCAAGTCAGGACAGGGCCCGACACTGAAGCTTTCTTT.

This chain uses TRBV6-5 with TRBJ1-2, with 8 bases matching TRBD1. Trimming removed 4 bases from V and 4 bases from J; junction bases left unmatched: 2. The germline CDR1 and CDR2 sequences are MNHEY and SVGAGI. The CDR3 runs to 13 residues. Written as DNA, the CDR3 is TGTGCCAGCAGTTCAGGGGGCATCTATGGCTACACCTTC. Its translation is CASSSGGIYGYTF.

The DNA for the CDR3 is TGTGCCAGCAGCCCCTTAGCGGGAAATGAGCAGTTCTTC. This sequence encodes CASSPLAGNEQFF. The chain couples TRBV7-3 to TRBJ2-1; 8 nucleotides line up with TRBD2. Trimming took 5 bases from V and 7 from J; bases not matched to a gene: 4. This CDR3 spans 13 amino acids. CDR1 is SGHTA, CDR2 FQGTGA, per germline.

CDR3 loop: CASSALKAGYDRDGYTF. The CDR3 DNA reads TGTGCCAGCAGCGCCCTTAAGGCAGGTTATGATAGAGATGGCTACACCTTC. The chain has TRBV7-9 and TRBJ1-2; D unclear. The CDR3 length is 17 residues. The ends were cut back, 5 bases at V and 6 bases at J, with 25 bases in the middle. Germline assignment: CDR1 SEHNR and CDR2 FQNEAQ (reference sequence).